What follows is one TCR beta chain and its context. Its antigen is as yet unknown. The data derive from a study of cytomegalovirus exposure and HLA in healthy donors. Broader study findings: It was reported that TCR beta sequences correctly inferred the HLA-A and HLA-B alleles for most subjects. TRBV6-2, TRBV6-3 and some other V segments were excluded as indistinguishable.

PCR employed 60 Vbeta and 13 Jbeta primers. Measured with immunoSEQ multiplex PCR; TCRdb has only the in-frame clones, and not every one. The table shows under 200,000 clones, with almost 85% occurring only once. V lost 4 bases and J lost 3; bases outside the gene matches: 14. There are 19 residues in the CDR3. Germline CDR1 reads LNHDA; CDR2 reads SQIVND (reference sequence). Material for sequencing was PBMCs. The receptor was derived from a boy younger than 10 in good health and CMV-seronegative. The chain carries TRBV19 and TRBJ2-1, with TRBD2 matching 11 bases. DNA of the CDR3: TGTGCCAGTAGTACAGCGACTAGCGGGAATGAGAGGGTCTACAATGAGCAGTTCTTC. Translated, it gives CASSTATSGNERVYNEQFF.